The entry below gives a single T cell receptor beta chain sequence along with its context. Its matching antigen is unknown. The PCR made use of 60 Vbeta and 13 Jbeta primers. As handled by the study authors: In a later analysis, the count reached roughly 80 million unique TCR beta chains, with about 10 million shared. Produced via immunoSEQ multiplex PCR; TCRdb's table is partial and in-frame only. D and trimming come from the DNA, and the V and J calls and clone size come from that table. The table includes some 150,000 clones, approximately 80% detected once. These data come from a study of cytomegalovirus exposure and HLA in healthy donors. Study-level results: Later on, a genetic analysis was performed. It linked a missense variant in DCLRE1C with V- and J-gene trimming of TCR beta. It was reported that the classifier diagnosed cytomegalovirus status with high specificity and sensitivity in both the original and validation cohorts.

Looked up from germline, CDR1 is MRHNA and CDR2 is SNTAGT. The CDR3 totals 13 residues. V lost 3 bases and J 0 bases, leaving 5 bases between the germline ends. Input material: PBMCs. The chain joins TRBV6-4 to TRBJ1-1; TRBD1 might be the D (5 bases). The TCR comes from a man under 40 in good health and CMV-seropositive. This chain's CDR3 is CASSEGVNTEAFF. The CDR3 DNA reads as TGTGCCAGCAGTGAAGGGGTGAACACTGAAGCTTTCTTT.